The rows below give T cell receptor beta chains drawn from one sample of a study of T-cell memory formation after mild COVID-19. Each CDR3 protein gets one entry after TCRdb re-called the 5' RACE reads with MiXCR. The sample records a few hundred thousand distinct CDR3 sequences, approximately 20% being singletons. Specimen: PBMCs or a T cell subset sorted from them (not recorded which). These receptor sequences come from a man in his late teens or twenties who had mild COVID-19 (a few samples of this study predate the infection). Cell type and time point are not known. Both conserved end residues are trimmed from each CDR3. Fields, in order: J gene, V gene, CDR3 protein.

TRBJ1-5 | TRBV7-2 | ASTALNQPQH
TRBJ1-1 | TRBV10-2 | ASRARVMDTEAF
TRBJ1-4 | TRBV5-5 | ASSFGQPGANEKLF
TRBJ2-1 | TRBV7-2 | ASSLSASTYNEQF
TRBJ2-1 | TRBV7-2 | ASSLTASGFYNEQF
TRBJ2-7 | TRBV5-6 | ASSSTGQGGYEQY
TRBJ2-1 | TRBV30 | AWAPGLAGRDEQF
TRBJ2-3 | TRBV25-1 | ASSDGRQGGDTQY
TRBJ2-5 | TRBV9 | ASSVAEPGGQETQY
TRBJ1-6 | TRBV20-1 | SAALDRADSPLH
TRBJ2-3 | TRBV20-1 | SARDHLVVWGADTQY
TRBJ1-1 | TRBV7-2 | ASSPAGWEAF
TRBJ2-7 | TRBV7-6 | ASSLAQQESYEQY
TRBJ2-5 | TRBV5-1 | ASSLGSAGDWAQY
TRBJ1-1 | TRBV5-1 | ASSFSGVNTEAF
TRBJ2-1 | TRBV12-3/TRBV12-4 | ASSLRQTNEQF
TRBJ2-2 | TRBV6-2/TRBV6-3 | ASSKYRGTGELF
TRBJ2-7 | TRBV4-1 | ASSQDGPQGSSYEQY
TRBJ2-5 | TRBV7-2 | ASTKRTGGIQETQY
TRBJ1-5 | TRBV7-2 | ASSLDRDQPQH
TRBJ2-5 | TRBV5-6 | ASRPFGQGGETQY
TRBJ1-1 | TRBV19 | ASREPGSEAF
TRBJ2-3 | TRBV20-1 | SAPRGAQY
TRBJ1-2 | TRBV5-6 | ASSQDRNYGYT
TRBJ2-5 | TRBV18 | ASSGTSGLGETQY
TRBJ2-3 | TRBV5-1 | ASSARTSGGHTDTQY
TRBJ2-5 | TRBV7-9 | ASSLLAATFAVQETQY
TRBJ2-1 | TRBV9 | ASSPRWGLQF
TRBJ1-5 | TRBV12-3/TRBV12-4 | ASSLVRQGLGPQH
TRBJ1-2 | TRBV4-3 | ASSHTGGFYGYT
TRBJ2-5 | TRBV18 | ASSPSDETQY
TRBJ1-4 | TRBV20-1 | SARSGGWNEKLF
TRBJ1-4 | TRBV7-9 | ASSLAGSRDREKLF
TRBJ1-2 | TRBV14 | ASSSHLGIYGYT
TRBJ1-6 | TRBV6-2/TRBV6-3 | ASNNRGSNSPLH
TRBJ2-5 | TRBV2 | ASSTTGTGGQETQY
TRBJ2-5 | TRBV7-9 | ASSSWDRSQETQY
TRBJ1-1 | TRBV5-1 | ASSPRGHEDTF
TRBJ2-1 | TRBV5-1 | ASSSTGQNYNEQF
TRBJ2-6 | TRBV7-2 | ASSFRISGANVLT
TRBJ2-7 | TRBV6-5 | ASSSTSGGASEWNEQY
TRBJ2-3 | TRBV4-2 | ASSRGTSGDTQY
TRBJ2-6 | TRBV7-3 | AVARTPGANVLT
TRBJ2-7 | TRBV12-3/TRBV12-4 | ASSWAGNHEQY
TRBJ1-1 | TRBV29-1 | SVAVSNTEAF
TRBJ2-1 | TRBV10-3 | AISSGGSYNEQF
TRBJ2-1 | TRBV28 | ASLGQLYNEQF
TRBJ2-1 | TRBV6-2/TRBV6-3 | ASSYEVSEQF
TRBJ2-7 | TRBV12-3/TRBV12-4 | ASSARGTNTYEQY
TRBJ1-5 | TRBV7-2 | ASSPMGRQPQH
TRBJ2-1 | TRBV12-3/TRBV12-4 | ASTRTSYEQF
TRBJ1-6 | TRBV4-3 | ASSPGQGIVGSPLH
TRBJ2-5 | TRBV6-2/TRBV6-3 | ASSYGSDSQETQY
TRBJ1-1 | TRBV5-1 | ASSLGSSGTEAF
TRBJ2-2 | TRBV7-2 | ASSWTSGELF
TRBJ2-3 | TRBV5-1 | ASKASGETDTQY
TRBJ2-2 | TRBV6-2/TRBV6-3 | ASILTGSTGELF
TRBJ1-2 | TRBV6-5 | ASSYVADDYGYT
TRBJ2-3 | TRBV5-1 | ASSFGELRLGRN
TRBJ2-3 | TRBV20-1 | SADAGRTDTQY